The clone carrying this T cell receptor beta chain was seen only a few times. The antigen is unknown. The source of the sample is a study of T cells after yellow fever vaccination. Broader study findings: Only a small proportion of the clonotypes turned up in both the CD4 and the CD8 compartments, likely arising from convergent recombination.

TCRdb recomputed calls from the 5' RACE reads with MiXCR, one row per CDR3 protein. Of more than 450,000 distinct CDR3 sequences listed, around a fifth are singletons. CDR3 length: 11 amino acids. V lost 5 bases, J lost 6 bases, and 8 bases lay in between. Germline CDR1 and CDR2: SEHNR and FQNEAQ (reference sequence). The TCR originated in a man aged 18-30 years who received the YFV17D yellow fever vaccine. The V call is TRBV7-9, the J call TRBJ2-7; TRBD2 might be the D (5 bases). The starting material was PBMCs, obtained roughly 23 days after the first yellow fever vaccination. CDR3 amino acids: CASSQAGEQYF. The CDR3 nucleotides read TGTGCCAGCAGCCAGGCGGGCGAGCAGTACTTC.